One sample yielded the 28 T cell receptor beta chains listed below, sequenced in a study of T cell repertoires in cytomegalovirus infection. MiXCR, applied by TCRdb to the reads, yields one record per CDR3 protein. The sample records about 740,000 distinct CDR3 sequences, 35% to 45% being singletons. Sequencing used PBMCs. The receptors stem from a human donor in good health (CMV status not recorded). Some clones in this sample may be carry-over from other donors' samples.

This clonotype showed up just a few times. The chain carries TRBV12-3 or TRBV12-4 and TRBJ2-3, with 10 bases lining up with TRBD2. The length of the CDR3 is 14 residues. Losses at the gene ends were 5 bases for V and 9 bases for J; bases not matched to a gene: 8. The chain's CDR3 is CASSPASGSITQYF. The DNA of the CDR3 is TGTGCCAGCAGTCCCGCTAGCGGGAGCATCACGCAGTATTTT.

This clonotype showed up just once. The rearrangement links TRBV6-5 to TRBJ1-3, with a tentative D call TRBD1 (6 bases). Germline values: CDR1 MNHEY, CDR2 SVGAGI. V lost 6 bases and J lost 5, with 11 bases in between. This CDR3 comprises 13 residues. CDR3 bases: TGTGCCAGCAGCGGGGACACCAGAAACACCATATATTTT. Its protein product is CASSGDTRNTIYF.

The chain uses TRBV20-1 and TRBJ1-1; tentatively, D is TRBD1 (6 bases). The CDR3 sequence is 15 residues long. Germline V gene lookup returns CDR1 DFQATT and CDR2 SNEGSKA (reference sequence). Trimming removed 8 bases from V and 0 bases from J, with 19 bases in between. The CDR3 is CSPLGASNMNTEAFF. In DNA form, the CDR3 reads TGCAGTCCTTTGGGGGCCAGTAATATGAACACTGAAGCTTTCTTT.

This clonotype has more than one count but fewer than ten. The rearrangement uses TRBV5-1 and TRBJ2-1; TRBD1 aligns across 8 bases. The CDR3 runs to 14 residues. Germline CDR1 is SGHRS and CDR2 is YFSETQ. V trimming: 4 bases; J trimming: 5 bases; junction bases outside the gene matches: 5. CDR3 region: CASSAPTGDNEQFF. As DNA, the CDR3 is TGCGCCAGCAGCGCCCCGACAGGGGACAATGAGCAGTTCTTC.

The genes are TRBV6-1 and TRBJ2-1, with a possible D match to TRBD2 (5 bases). Germline-derived CDR1 and CDR2 are MNHNS and SASEGT. V dropped 3 bases and J dropped 10 bases, with 13 bases sitting between them. The CDR3 is made up of 13 amino acids. The CDR3 protein is CASSDFRSGEQFF. The CDR3 DNA follows: TGTGCCAGCAGTGATTTTCGTTCGGGGGAGCAGTTCTTC.

The rearrangement links TRBV4-1 to TRBJ2-5; maybe TRBD1 (6 bases). Germline loops: CDR1 MGHRA, CDR2 YSYEKL. There are 16 residues in the CDR3. Between the trimmed V and J ends, which lost 1 base and 1 base, there was a span of 13 bases. The CDR3 loop reads CASSQGGGATQETQYF. In DNA form, the CDR3 reads TGCGCCAGCAGCCAAGGAGGGGGTGCCACCCAAGAGACCCAGTACTTC.

The chain links TRBV5-1 to TRBJ2-2; D might be TRBD1 (5 bases). V shed 3 bases and J shed 4 bases, with 13 bases lying between them. In germline, CDR1 is SGHRS, CDR2 YFSETQ. The CDR3 spans 15 residues. The CDR3 bases are TGCGCCAGCAGCTCCACCGTTGGGGCCACCGGGGAGCTGTTTTTT. It codes for CASSSTVGATGELFF.

The chain links TRBV19 to TRBJ2-6, with D unresolved. The germline V gene has CDR1 LNHDA and CDR2 SQIVND (reference sequence). The CDR3 loop spans 14 amino acids. Trimming stripped 5 bases from V and 4 bases from J, with 9 bases between. The CDR3 loop reads CASSPTTGANVLTF. The DNA of the CDR3 is TGTGCCAGTAGTCCGACGACAGGGGCCAACGTCCTGACTTTC.

The J gene is TRBJ1-4, the V gene TRBV15; D is unclear. Trimming removed 0 bases from V and 3 bases from J, with 11 bases in between. Germline-derived CDR1 and CDR2 are LNHNV and YYDKDF (reference sequence). This CDR3 has 16 amino acids. CDR3 loop: CATSRDRVMANEKLFF. The CDR3 coding sequence is TGTGCCACCAGCAGAGATCGCGTTATGGCTAATGAAAAACTGTTTTTT.

The chain is built from TRBV5-6 and TRBJ2-2; TRBD1 matches 7 bases. From germline, CDR1 is SGHDT and CDR2 YYEEEE. V trimming: 5 bases; J trimming: 4 bases; junction bases outside the gene matches: 5. The CDR3 consists of 14 residues. CDR3 sequence reads: CASSTGVATGELFF. The CDR3 coding sequence is TGTGCCAGCAGTACAGGGGTGGCCACCGGGGAGCTGTTTTTT.

This sequence joins TRBV4-1 and TRBJ2-5; 8 bases are shared with TRBD2. Trimming cost V 2 bases and J 1 base; bases outside gene matches: 12. The CDR3 is made up of 18 amino acids. CDR1 is MGHRA and CDR2 is YSYEKL in the germline V gene. CDR3: CASSQRTSGAHSQETQYF. CDR3 in DNA: TGCGCCAGCAGCCAACGAACTAGCGGAGCGCATTCCCAAGAGACCCAGTACTTC.

In this sample, this clonotype turned up a few times. This CDR3 reads CASRSLPGTSGGPNTDTQYF. CDR3 DNA: TGTGCCAGCAGGTCACTGCCTGGGACTAGCGGGGGCCCGAACACAGATACGCAGTATTTT. The chain has TRBV12-3 or TRBV12-4 and TRBJ2-3; TRBD2 matches at 14 bases. The CDR3 is 20 amino acids. The V gene end was trimmed by 6 bases and the J gene end by 2 bases; junction bases not matched to a gene: 16.

Only a few counts were recorded for this clonotype. The chain links TRBV29-1 to TRBJ2-5; D unclear. From germline, CDR1 is SQVTM and CDR2 ANQGSEA. CDR3 length: 15 amino acids. V lost 4 bases and J 2 bases, leaving 17 bases between the germline ends. The CDR3 here is CSVGPRVLLQETQYF. The CDR3 DNA reads as TGCAGCGTTGGCCCCCGGGTCCTCCTACAAGAGACCCAGTACTTC.

The V and J genes are TRBV6-2 or TRBV6-3 and TRBJ2-5, with a weak D call TRBD1 (5 bases). Between the trimmed V and J ends, which lost 10 bases and 7 bases, there was a span of 16 bases. The CDR3 extends over 12 amino acids. CDR1 MNHEY and CDR2 SVGEGT come from the germline V gene. CDR3 amino acids: CATRELRGTQYF. The CDR3, as DNA: TGTGCCACCAGAGAGTTAAGGGGGACCCAGTACTTC.

The table lists this clonotype with many counts. This chain uses TRBV7-2 with TRBJ2-5; weak D call: TRBD2 (5 bases). V shed 1 base and J shed 5 bases, with 17 bases lying between them. Germline CDR1 and CDR2: SGHTA and FQGNSA. The CDR3 sequence is 16 residues long. CDR3 sequence reads: CASSLEGGGWRETQYF. The CDR3 bases are TGTGCCAGCAGCTTAGAAGGAGGCGGGTGGAGGGAGACCCAGTACTTC.

V usage is TRBV7-2 and J usage is TRBJ1-6; 9 bases are shared with TRBD1. Germline V gene lookup returns CDR1 SGHTA and CDR2 FQGNSA. After removal of 0 bases from V and 9 bases from J, the junction contained 3 bases not matched to a gene. The CDR3 contains 15 residues. DNA of the CDR3: TGTGCCAGCAGCTTAGCCGGGACAGGGCCTTCACCCCTCCACTTT. Translating gives CASSLAGTGPSPLHF.

Regarding this clonotype: A much bigger clone sits one base away, suggesting this may be a read error. J is TRBJ2-2 and V is TRBV7-2; the D gene is possibly TRBD2 (6 bases). Germline lookup yields CDR1 SGHTA and CDR2 FQGNSA. The length of the CDR3 is 15 residues. The CDR3 nucleotides are TGTGCCAGCAGCTCCGCACGGGGGAACACCGGGGATCTGTTTTTT. This codes for CASSSARGNTGDLFF.

This clonotype was seen repeatedly, ten times or more. The CDR3 sequence: CASSLVGGRVSGANVLTF. The CDR3 DNA reads TGCGCCAGCAGCTTGGTAGGTGGCAGGGTATCTGGGGCCAACGTCCTGACTTTC. This chain joins TRBV5-1 and TRBJ2-6; weak D call: TRBD1 (5 bases). V dropped 0 bases and J dropped 1 base, with 14 bases sitting between them. Per germline, CDR1 SGHRS and CDR2 YFSETQ. The CDR3 length is 18 residues.

This clonotype was counted only a few times. The CDR3 is CASSWQGDTGELFF. In nucleotides, the CDR3 is TGTGCCAGCAGCTGGCAGGGGGACACCGGGGAGCTGTTTTTT. The rearrangement links TRBV7-6 to TRBJ2-2, with 7 positions matching TRBD1. Germline lookup yields CDR1 SGHVS and CDR2 FNYEAQ. This CDR3 has 14 residues. The ends lost 4 bases at V and 3 bases at J; junction bases unmatched: 2.

This chain connects TRBV7-9 to TRBJ2-7, with D tentatively TRBD2 (6 bases). Trimming took 2 bases from V and 12 from J, leaving 14 bases between them. This CDR3 comprises 12 residues. CDR1 and CDR2 (germline): SEHNR, FQNEAQ (reference sequence). CDR3 coding DNA: TGTGCCAGCAGCTTATACCCGGGGGTTTGGTACTTC. Its translation: CASSLYPGVWYF.

This clonotype was found a few times. CDR3 in amino acids: CASSLKTGRYHEQYF. The CDR3, as DNA: TGTGCCAGCAGTTTAAAGACAGGGCGGTACCACGAGCAGTACTTC. The V gene is TRBV27, the J gene TRBJ2-7; TRBD1 aligns across 7 bases. V dropped 2 bases and J dropped 5; count of bases not matched to a gene: 9. CDR1 is MNHEY and CDR2 is SMNVEV in the germline V gene (reference sequence). The CDR3 covers 15 residues.

The chain joins TRBV20-1 to TRBJ1-4, with D perhaps TRBD1 (6 bases). This CDR3 is built from 15 residues. The ends were cut back, 3 bases at V and 4 bases at J, with 15 bases in the middle. CDR1 DFQATT and CDR2 SNEGSKA come from the germline V gene (reference sequence). The CDR3 region has the DNA TGCAGTGCTAGCCCCCCGGACAGTCATAATGAAAAACTGTTTTTT. This translates into CSASPPDSHNEKLFF.

This clonotype has at least ten counts. The chain is built from TRBV12-3 or TRBV12-4 and TRBJ2-7, with D uncertain. V dropped 5 bases and J dropped 6 bases, with 17 bases sitting between them. The length of the CDR3 is 14 residues. The CDR3 DNA sequence: TGTGCCAGCAGTCTTACCCCTGCGGATTCCGAGCAGTACTTC. This gives the protein CASSLTPADSEQYF.

This clonotype showed up just a few times. The V call is TRBV19, the J call TRBJ2-7, with TRBD1 matching over 8 bases. This CDR3 is built from 14 residues. Germline assignment: CDR1 LNHDA and CDR2 SQIVND (reference sequence). V was clipped by 1 base and J by 3 bases; unmatched bases: 2. The CDR3 region has the DNA TGTGCCAGTAGTATAGTAGGGACAGGCTACGAGCAGTACTTC. Translating gives CASSIVGTGYEQYF.

Turning to this clonotype: A much larger clone sits a single nucleotide away, making a read error possible. The V gene is TRBV10-1, the J gene TRBJ1-2; 7 positions agree with TRBD1. There are 14 residues in the CDR3. Per germline, CDR1 WNHNN and CDR2 SYGVQD (reference sequence). CDR3 loop: CASSESGTADGSTF. CDR3 in DNA: TGCGCCAGCAGTGAGTCCGGGACAGCCGATGGCTCCACCTTC.

The gene calls are TRBV4-1 and TRBJ2-7; 10 bases match TRBD2. The CDR3 spans 17 residues. The J segment lost 2 bases and the V segment lost 2 bases, leaving 9 bases of the junction unmatched. CDR1 MGHRA and CDR2 YSYEKL come from the germline V gene. The CDR3 loop reads CASSQTIAGGPPYEQYF. The CDR3 region has the DNA TGCGCCAGCAGCCAAACCATAGCGGGAGGCCCCCCCTACGAGCAGTACTTC.

The chain employs TRBV19 and TRBJ1-1; possible D gene TRBD1, 5 bases. V was trimmed by 3 bases and J by 9 bases, leaving 11 bases between them. Germline CDR1 is LNHDA and CDR2 is SQIVND (reference sequence). There are 12 residues in the CDR3. CDR3 region: CASSIVGEKAFF. DNA for the CDR3: TGTGCCAGTAGTATCGTAGGGGAGAAAGCTTTCTTT.

This clonotype appeared a few times. V usage is TRBV28 and J usage is TRBJ2-5, with a weak D call TRBD2 (6 bases). The V gene lost 8 bases and the J gene lost 6 bases, with 13 bases spanning the gap. The CDR3 covers 12 residues. The germline gives CDR1 MDHEN, CDR2 SYDVKM. CDR3 DNA sequence: TGTGCCAGCCGGCTAGCGTTGCAGACCCAGTACTTC. Translation gives CASRLALQTQYF.